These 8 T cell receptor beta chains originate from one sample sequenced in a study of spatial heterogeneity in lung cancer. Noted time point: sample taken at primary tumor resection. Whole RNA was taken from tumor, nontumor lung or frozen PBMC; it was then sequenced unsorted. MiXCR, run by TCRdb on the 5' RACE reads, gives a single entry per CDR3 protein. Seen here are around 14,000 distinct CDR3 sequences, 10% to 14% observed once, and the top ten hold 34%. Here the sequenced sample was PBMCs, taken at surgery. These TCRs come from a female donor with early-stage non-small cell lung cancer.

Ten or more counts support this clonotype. CDR3 region: CSARGTGVEKLFF. For the CDR3, the DNA is TGCAGTGCTAGAGGGACAGGGGTCGAGAAACTGTTTTTT. The genes are TRBV20-1 and TRBJ1-4; 9 nucleotides align to TRBD1. CDR3 length equals 13 residues. With V trimmed by 1 base and J by 11 bases, 5 bases remained unmatched. Germline-derived CDR1 and CDR2 are DFQATT and SNEGSKA (reference sequence).

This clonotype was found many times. CDR3 sequence reads: CASSTLAGGPGYNEQFF. In DNA, the CDR3 is TGTGCCAGCAGTACCCTAGCGGGGGGGCCGGGGTACAATGAGCAGTTCTTC. J is TRBJ2-1 and V is TRBV28, with 12 bases identical to TRBD2. The germline V gene has CDR1 MDHEN and CDR2 SYDVKM. V dropped 5 bases and J dropped 4; count of bases not matched to a gene: 9. The CDR3 totals 17 residues.

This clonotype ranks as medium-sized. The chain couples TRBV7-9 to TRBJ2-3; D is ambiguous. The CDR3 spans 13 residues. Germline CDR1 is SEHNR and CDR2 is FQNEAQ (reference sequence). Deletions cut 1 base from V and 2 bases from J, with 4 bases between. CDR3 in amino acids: CASSLGVTDTQYF. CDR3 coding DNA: TGTGCCAGCAGCTTAGGGGTCACAGATACGCAGTATTTT. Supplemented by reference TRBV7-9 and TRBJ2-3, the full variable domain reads DTGVSQNPRHKITKRGQNVTFRCDPISEHNRLYWYRQTLGQGPEFLTYFQNEAQLEKSRLLSDRFSAERPKGSFSTLEIQRTEQGDSAMYLCASSLGVTDTQYFGPGTRLTVL.

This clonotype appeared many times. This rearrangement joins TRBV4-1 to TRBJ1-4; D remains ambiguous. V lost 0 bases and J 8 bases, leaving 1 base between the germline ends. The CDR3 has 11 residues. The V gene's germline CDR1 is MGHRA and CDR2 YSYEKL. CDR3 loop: CASSQDEKLFF. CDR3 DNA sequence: TGCGCCAGCAGCCAAGACGAAAAACTGTTTTTT.

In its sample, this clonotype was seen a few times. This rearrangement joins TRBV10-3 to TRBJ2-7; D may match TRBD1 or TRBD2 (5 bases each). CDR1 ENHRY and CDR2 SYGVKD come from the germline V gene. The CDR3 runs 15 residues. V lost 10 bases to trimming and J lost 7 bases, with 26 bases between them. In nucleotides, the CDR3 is TGTGCCAGCCGGGACGAAACTCGACCCTACGCGGAGCAGTACTTC. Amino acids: CASRDETRPYAEQYF.

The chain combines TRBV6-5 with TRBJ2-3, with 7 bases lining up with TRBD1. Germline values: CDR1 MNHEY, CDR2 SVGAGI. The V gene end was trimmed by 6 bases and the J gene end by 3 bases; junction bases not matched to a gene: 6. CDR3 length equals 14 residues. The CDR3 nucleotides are TGTGCCAGCAGGACAGGGCTGGGGACAGATACGCAGTATTTT. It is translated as CASRTGLGTDTQYF.

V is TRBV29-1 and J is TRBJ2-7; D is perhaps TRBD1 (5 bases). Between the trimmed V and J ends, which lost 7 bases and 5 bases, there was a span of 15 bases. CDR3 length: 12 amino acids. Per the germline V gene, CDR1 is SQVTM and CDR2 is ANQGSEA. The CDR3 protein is CSAGRARDEQYF. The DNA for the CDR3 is TGCAGCGCTGGCCGGGCCAGGGACGAGCAGTACTTC.

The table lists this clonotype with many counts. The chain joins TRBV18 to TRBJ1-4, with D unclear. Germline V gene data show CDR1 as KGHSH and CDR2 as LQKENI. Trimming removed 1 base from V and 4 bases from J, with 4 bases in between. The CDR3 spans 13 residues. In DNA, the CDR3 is TGTGCCAGCTCACCACAGGTTAATGAAAAACTGTTTTTT. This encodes CASSPQVNEKLFF.